This TCR beta chain emerged from a study of T cells after yellow fever vaccination. Turning to the study itself: Fractions containing few cells were prepared with SMART-Seq v4 Ultra Low Input. Study-level results: In post-booster samples, most primary-vaccination clones reappeared (about 95% CD4, about 91% CD8).

The study made its TCR cDNA through 5'RACE template switching. That step introduced a universal primer site along with UMIs. TCRdb itself ran the 5' RACE reads through MiXCR, one entry per CDR3 protein. The table lists approximately 510,000 distinct CDR3 sequences, 21% of them singletons. CDR3 length: 15 amino acids. Losses at the gene ends were 5 bases for V and 4 bases for J; bases not matched to a gene: 4. Turning to this clonotype: Its antigen is not identified.

The rearrangement joins TRBV12-3 or TRBV12-4 to TRBJ2-5; TRBD2 agrees at 13 bases. The specimen was PBMCs, collected 20 to 25 days after the first yellow fever vaccination. The sequence was obtained from a man aged 18 to 30 who received the YFV17D yellow fever vaccine. CDR3 residues: CASSDGTSGVETQYF. CDR3 DNA sequence: TGTGCCAGCAGTGACGGGACTAGCGGGGTAGAGACCCAGTACTTC.